What follows are 2 T cell receptor beta chains derived from one specimen sequenced in a study of preoperative IRX-2 immunotherapy in early breast cancer. Data came from immunoSEQ multiplex PCR; TCRdb stores just in-frame clones and leaves some out. The sample has roughly 34,000 clones, 89% seen once. Indicated treatment: preoperative locoregional IRX-2 cytokine immunotherapy. The starting material was tumor tissue, obtained after IRX-2 immunotherapy. The source of these receptors is a human donor with breast cancer.

This clone was recorded once. The chain has TRBV11-3 and TRBJ2-2; 12 bases align to TRBD2. The germline V gene has CDR1 SGHNT and CDR2 YENEEA. After removal of 4 bases from V and 12 bases from J, the junction contained 12 bases not matched to a gene. The CDR3 covers 16 residues. The chain's CDR3 is CASSSPVSSGGAKLFF. CDR3 coding DNA: TGTGCCAGCAGCTCTCCGGTTTCTAGCGGGGGGGCCAAGCTGTTTTTT.

This rearrangement joins TRBV1 to TRBJ2-3. TRBV1 corresponds to a pseudogene. This CDR3 is 16 amino acids long. This CDR3 reads CASSQVRGTGTDTQYF. Written as DNA, the CDR3 is TGCGCCAGCAGCCAAGTGAGGGGAACCGGCACAGATACGCAGTATTTT.